These 19 T cell receptor beta chains originate from one sample sequenced in a study of OX40 agonist ivuxolimab in advanced cancers. Measured with immunoSEQ multiplex PCR; TCRdb has only the in-frame clones, and not every one. The table has tens of thousands of clones, roughly 86% seen once. Sequencing used CD4+ or CD8+ T cells sorted from blood, obtained in a trial of the OX40 agonist ivuxolimab. These TCRs come from an adult with an advanced solid tumor such as melanoma, head and neck, liver or kidney cancer.

The CDR3 loop is CASSLTSGLSEKLFF. Here the CDR3 DNA reads TGTGCCAGCAGCTTAACCTCAGGGTTAAGTGAAAAACTGTTTTTT. J is TRBJ1-4 and V is TRBV7-9; D may be TRBD1 (5 bases). Trimming shortened V by 2 bases and J by 7 bases, and 14 bases separated the two germline ends. The V gene's germline CDR1 is SEHNR and CDR2 FQNEAQ (reference sequence). This CDR3 contains 15 residues.

The gene calls are TRBV27 and TRBJ2-3; D ambiguous. This CDR3 region has 13 residues. Trimming shortened V by 3 bases and J by 6 bases, and 10 bases separated the two germline ends. The germline V gene has CDR1 MNHEY and CDR2 SMNVEV (reference sequence). CDR3 loop: CASSFTPADTQYF. The CDR3 DNA reads as TGTGCCAGCAGTTTCACACCCGCGGATACGCAGTATTTT.

The rearrangement uses TRBV27 and TRBJ2-1; TRBD2 matches at 15 bases. With 6 bases clipped from V and 2 bases from J, the junction kept 8 bases outside the gene matches. CDR3 size: 18 residues. Germline CDR1 MNHEY, CDR2 SMNVEV (reference sequence). DNA of the CDR3: TGTGCCAGCAGCCGGACTAGCGGGAGGGCCCCTCCCTACAATGAGCAGTTCTTC. This encodes CASSRTSGRAPPYNEQFF.

The J gene is TRBJ1-5, the V gene TRBV28; 10 bases align to TRBD1. V was pared by 2 bases and J by 11 bases, with 12 bases of the junction left unmatched. This CDR3 has 16 residues. CDR1 and CDR2 from the germline V gene are MDHEN and SYDVKM. CDR3 loop: CASSLPGTGALIAQHF. The CDR3 DNA sequence: TGTGCCAGCAGTTTACCAGGGACAGGGGCCCTGATTGCCCAGCATTTT.

V usage is TRBV10-2 and J usage is TRBJ1-4, with unresolved D. The CDR3 has 14 amino acids. CDR1 and CDR2 (germline): WSHSY, SAAADI. V was pared by 3 bases and J by 1 base, with 6 bases between. The CDR3 DNA follows: TGCGCCAGCAGTGAATGGGGAACTAATGAAAAACTGTTTTTT. It is translated as CASSEWGTNEKLFF.

This clone was observed once. V usage is TRBV7-9 and J usage is TRBJ2-7; D is unclear. V was clipped by 4 bases and J by 7 bases, with 14 bases between them. Germline lookup yields CDR1 SEHNR and CDR2 FQNEAQ (reference sequence). This CDR3 has 13 residues. The CDR3 sequence is CASSSGVRLEQYF. DNA for the CDR3: TGTGCCAGCAGCTCTGGGGTCCGGTTGGAGCAGTACTTC.

V gene TRBV10-3 combines with J gene TRBJ2-5; D gene unclear. The CDR3 totals 18 residues. Germline V gene data show CDR1 as ENHRY and CDR2 as SYGVKD. V was pared by 1 base and J by 3 bases, with 21 bases between. CDR3 in DNA: TGTGCCATCAGTGAGTGGGTAGCTAAAAGTCTCGCTAAAGAGACCCAGTACTTC. It translates to CAISEWVAKSLAKETQYF.

The V and J genes are TRBV18 and TRBJ1-3; perhaps TRBD1 as D (5 bases). The germline V gene has CDR1 KGHSH and CDR2 LQKENI. V was cut by 6 bases and J by 8 bases, with 14 bases left in between. This CDR3 region has 13 residues. Written as DNA, the CDR3 is TGTGCCAGCTCTCCCGGGGCGCCGGACACCATATATTTT. Residues: CASSPGAPDTIYF.

The chain uses TRBV29-1 and TRBJ2-1; maybe TRBD2 (5 bases). The CDR3 is made up of 11 amino acids. CDR1 SQVTM and CDR2 ANQGSEA come from the germline V gene. Deletions cut 8 bases from V and 8 bases from J, with 13 bases between. In DNA, the CDR3 is TGCAGCTCAAATCTAGCCCATGAGCAGTTCTTC. Residues: CSSNLAHEQFF.

The J gene is TRBJ1-1, the V gene TRBV27; D perhaps matches TRBD1 (6 bases). Germline V lookup: CDR1 MNHEY, CDR2 SMNVEV (reference sequence). V was cut by 0 bases and J by 3 bases, with 14 bases left in between. This CDR3 contains 16 residues. CDR3: CASSLSSAGADTEAFF. Written as DNA, the CDR3 is TGTGCCAGCAGTTTATCGTCGGCGGGGGCAGACACTGAAGCTTTCTTT.

The chain combines TRBV6-6 with TRBJ2-3, with D possibly matching TRBD2 (5 bases). There are 12 residues in the CDR3. Trimming pared 5 bases from V and 4 bases from J, leaving 7 bases between. Germline-derived CDR1 and CDR2 are MNHNY and SVGAGI (reference sequence). CDR3 sequence (DNA): TGTGCCAGCAGTACTAGGCCAGATACGCAGTATTTT. This encodes CASSTRPDTQYF.

V gene TRBV6-1 combines with J gene TRBJ1-4; TRBD1 aligns across 7 bases. V was pared by 7 bases and J by 4 bases, with 9 bases of the junction left unmatched. The CDR3 is made up of 15 amino acids. Germline lookup yields CDR1 MNHNS and CDR2 SASEGT. The CDR3 is CASNSPGTVNEKLFF. The CDR3, as DNA: TGTGCCAGCAATTCCCCCGGGACAGTTAATGAAAAACTGTTTTTT.

The genes are TRBV7-2 and TRBJ1-1; tentatively, D is TRBD1 (5 bases). Trimming cost V 5 bases and J 7 bases, with 20 bases left between them. Per the germline V gene, CDR1 is SGHTA and CDR2 is FQGNSA. The CDR3 runs to 15 residues. The CDR3 sequence is CASSIVGVEGSEAFF. The CDR3 DNA sequence: TGTGCCAGCAGCATAGTGGGGGTGGAAGGGAGTGAAGCTTTCTTT. The full variable domain, with the rest looked up from reference TRBV7-2 and TRBJ1-1, is GAGVSQSPSNKVTEKGKDVELRCDPISGHTALYWYRQSLGQGLEFLIYFQGNSAPDKSGLPSDRFSAERTGGSVSTLTIQRTQQEDSAVYLCASSIVGVEGSEAFFGQGTRLTVV.

Here the CDR3 DNA reads TGTGCCAGCAGCGTAGGGGTTTCCAATGAGCAGTTCTTC. Protein sequence: CASSVGVSNEQFF. V gene TRBV9 combines with J gene TRBJ2-1; D is undetermined. Germline CDR1 is SGDLS and CDR2 is YYNGEE. V was clipped by 0 bases and J by 6 bases, with 7 bases between them. CDR3 length: 13 amino acids.

V and J are TRBV9 and TRBJ1-3; possible D gene TRBD1, 6 bases. The CDR3 consists of 15 residues. Looked up from germline, CDR1 is SGDLS and CDR2 is YYNGEE. With 0 bases removed from V and 4 bases from J, the gap between germline ends came to 11 bases. CDR3 DNA: TGTGCCAGCAGCGTAGCGGGGGCAGGCGGAAACACCATATATTTT. It codes for CASSVAGAGGNTIYF. Combining the CDR3 with reference TRBV9 and TRBJ1-3 gives the whole variable domain DSGVTQTPKHLITATGQRVTLRCSPRSGDLSVYWYQQSLDQGLQFLIQYYNGEERAKGNILERFSAQQFPDLHSELNLSSLELGDSALYFCASSVAGAGGNTIYFGEGSWLTVV.

This sequence joins TRBV2 and TRBJ2-7, with D perhaps matching TRBD1 (5 bases). Trimming shortened V by 7 bases and J by 5 bases, and 9 bases separated the two germline ends. Germline loops: CDR1 SNHLY, CDR2 FYNNEI. This CDR3 region has 11 residues. As DNA, the CDR3 is TGTGCCAGCACCCAGGGTGACGAGCAGTACTTC. Residues: CASTQGDEQYF.

The chain recombines TRBV28 with TRBJ2-2; the D gene is possibly TRBD2 (6 bases). The CDR3 totals 14 residues. Trimming left V 7 bases short and J 6 bases short, with 15 bases between. Germline loops: CDR1 MDHEN, CDR2 SYDVKM. CDR3 loop: CASKGARRAGELFF. In DNA form, the CDR3 reads TGTGCCAGCAAAGGGGCGAGGAGGGCCGGGGAGCTGTTTTTT.

This clone came up once. The rearrangement links TRBV28 to TRBJ1-5; D is possibly TRBD1 (5 bases). Germline V gene sequence: CDR1 MDHEN, CDR2 SYDVKM. Trimming pared 6 bases from V and 9 bases from J, leaving 18 bases between. This CDR3 spans 14 amino acids. In DNA, the CDR3 is TGTGCCAGCAGCCGGGACGCACAATGGGGGCCCCAGCATTTT. Residues: CASSRDAQWGPQHF.

The chain carries TRBV6-1 and TRBJ2-7, with 7 bases fitting TRBD1. In germline, CDR1 is MNHNS, CDR2 SASEGT. This CDR3 has 12 residues. Trimming removed 8 bases from V and 7 bases from J; junction bases left unmatched: 8. DNA for the CDR3: TGTGCCAGCGGGACAGCTTGGGGGGAGCAGTACTTC. This translates into CASGTAWGEQYF.